This T cell receptor beta chain was sequenced for a study of blood T cell repertoires in COVID-19. Authors' processing steps: Nucleated cell counts were estimated from reference gene primer amplification. TCRdb keeps only in-frame clones here, not all; method: immunoSEQ multiplex PCR. The V and J calls and clone size come from that table; D and trimming were worked out from the DNA. There are approximately 200,000 clones in the sample; 75% to 90% occur only once, and roughly 5% lies in the top ten. The CDR3 runs to 15 residues. The ends were cut back, 0 bases at V and 0 bases at J, with 8 bases in the middle. Germline V gene sequence: CDR1 SEHNR, CDR2 FQNEAQ (reference sequence).

The chain is built from TRBV7-9 and TRBJ1-1; a possible D gene is TRBD1 (6 bases). Sequencing used peripheral blood. This receptor was identified in a human donor in a cohort sampled during active COVID-19. CDR3 DNA: TGTGCCAGCAGCTTAGCGCAGGGGATGAACACTGAAGCTTTCTTT. This gives the protein CASSLAQGMNTEAFF.